These 27 T cell receptor beta chains were sequenced from one sample in a study of blood T cell repertoires in COVID-19. Assay: immunoSEQ multiplex PCR; the TCRdb copy retains only in-frame clones and omits some. The data contain about 210,000 clones, more than 65% of them singletons. The sequenced sample was peripheral blood. The receptors were gathered from a man aged 40-50 years who had recovered from COVID-19.

The rearrangement joins TRBV4-3 to TRBJ1-6; D remains ambiguous. The CDR3 totals 14 residues. Trimming cost V 2 bases and J 7 bases, with 9 bases left between them. CDR1 and CDR2 (germline): LGHNA, YSLEER. CDR3 region: CASSQSSRNSPLHF. The CDR3 coding sequence is TGCGCCAGCAGCCAAAGTTCGCGGAATTCACCCCTCCACTTT.

This sequence joins TRBV27 and TRBJ1-2, with D tentatively TRBD1 (5 bases). Trimming left V 6 bases short and J 4 bases short, with 18 bases between. The CDR3 runs 15 residues. From germline, CDR1 is MNHEY and CDR2 SMNVEV (reference sequence). The CDR3 DNA reads as TGTGCCAGCAGGGAGGGTCCAGGGCCCACCTATGGCTACACCTTC. It is translated as CASREGPGPTYGYTF.

This clone occurred a few times. V gene TRBV7-2 combines with J gene TRBJ1-5; D uncertain. CDR1 and CDR2 from the germline V gene are SGHTA and FQGNSA. The CDR3 has 13 amino acids. V was shortened by 3 bases and J by 6 bases, with 9 bases between the two germline ends. The CDR3 sequence is CASSFYPGQPQHF. For the CDR3, the DNA is TGTGCCAGCAGCTTTTATCCAGGTCAGCCCCAGCATTTT.

This chain links TRBV7-2 with TRBJ1-2; possible D gene TRBD1, 5 bases. The length of the CDR3 is 14 residues. Per germline, CDR1 SGHTA and CDR2 FQGNSA. The V and J ends lost 5 bases and 3 bases respectively, with 13 bases between them. The CDR3 nucleotides read TGTGCCAGCAGCCGTGTTGGGGGGGACTATGGCTACACCTTC. Its protein product is CASSRVGGDYGYTF.

This CDR3 is CSAGDSRTEAFF. The CDR3 DNA is TGCAGCGCCGGGGATTCGAGGACTGAAGCTTTCTTT. The chain is built from TRBV29-1 and TRBJ1-1; D is unclear. V lost 7 bases and J lost 5, with 14 bases in between. From germline, CDR1 is SQVTM and CDR2 ANQGSEA. This CDR3 has 12 amino acids.

V is TRBV5-1 and J is TRBJ2-2; possible D gene TRBD1, 5 bases. The V gene's germline CDR1 is SGHRS and CDR2 YFSETQ. Trimming took off 2 bases at V and 0 bases at J, with 23 bases between the two ends. This CDR3 is 20 amino acids long. Here the CDR3 reads CASSFAQGWMGSANTGELFF. For the CDR3, the DNA is TGCGCCAGCAGCTTCGCCCAGGGCTGGATGGGCAGCGCGAACACCGGGGAGCTGTTTTTT.

The chain is built from TRBV6-1 and TRBJ1-2, with a weak D call TRBD1 (6 bases). Germline V lookup: CDR1 MNHNS, CDR2 SASEGT. The CDR3 sequence is 13 residues long. Trimming left V 3 bases short and J 4 bases short, with 9 bases between. The CDR3 DNA sequence: TGTGCCAGCAGTGATCAGGGGCTCTATGGCTACACCTTC. This sequence encodes CASSDQGLYGYTF.

The chain couples TRBV20-1 to TRBJ2-3, with 10 bases fitting TRBD2. V lost 3 bases and J lost 4; bases outside the gene matches: 13. This CDR3 is 17 amino acids long. The germline V gene has CDR1 DFQATT and CDR2 SNEGSKA (reference sequence). The CDR3 sequence is CSASSPSGSLGADTQYF. Written as DNA, the CDR3 is TGCAGTGCTAGTTCGCCTAGCGGGAGTTTGGGGGCAGATACGCAGTATTTT.

V is TRBV6-2 or TRBV6-3 and J is TRBJ2-7; D perhaps matches TRBD1 (5 bases). The CDR3 runs to 15 residues. Germline V gene sequence: CDR1 MNHEY, CDR2 SVGEGT. The germline V and J ends were trimmed by 3 bases and 9 bases, with 21 bases remaining between them. The CDR3 DNA is TGTGCCAGCAGTTATTCGCAGCGATCCGGACAAAGGCAGTACTTC. Protein product: CASSYSQRSGQRQYF.

This rearrangement joins TRBV30 to TRBJ1-6, with 11 bases aligning to TRBD1. Germline CDR1 and CDR2: GTSNPN and SVGIG (reference sequence). The trim removed 3 bases at V and 6 bases at J, leaving 19 bases unmatched. There are 20 residues in the CDR3. Here the CDR3 DNA reads TGTGCCTGGAGCCGCACCCTCCGGGACAGGGGGGTCTACTTTAATTCACCCCTCCACTTT. Amino acids: CAWSRTLRDRGVYFNSPLHF.

The sample holds a few counts of this clone. The rearrangement links TRBV3-1 (or the pseudogene TRBV3-2) to TRBJ2-7, with TRBD1 matching over 8 bases. V was clipped by 0 bases and J by 6 bases; unmatched bases: 1. Germline V gives CDR1 LGHDT, CDR2 YNNKEL (reference sequence). CDR3 length equals 13 residues. In DNA form, the CDR3 reads TGTGCCAGCAGCCAAGATCAGGGGGCCGAGCAGTACTTC. As protein: CASSQDQGAEQYF.

The rearrangement links TRBV7-2 to TRBJ2-7, with D possibly TRBD1 on 6 matching bases. The CDR3 contains 14 residues. Germline V gene sequence: CDR1 SGHTA, CDR2 FQGNSA. Trimming took 0 bases from V and 3 from J, leaving 9 bases between them. CDR3 sequence reads: CASSLAGHRYEQYF. CDR3 in DNA: TGTGCCAGCAGCTTAGCGGGACACCGCTACGAGCAGTACTTC.

The chain joins TRBV20-1 to TRBJ1-2; the D gene is possibly TRBD1 (5 bases). CDR1 is DFQATT, CDR2 SNEGSKA, per germline (reference sequence). The CDR3 has 11 residues. The V end was cut by 0 bases, the J end by 12 bases, with 11 bases between. The CDR3 is CSARDLKGNTF. DNA of the CDR3: TGCAGTGCTAGAGATTTAAAGGGGAACACCTTC.

The chain joins TRBV19 to TRBJ1-5; tentative D call: TRBD1 (6 bases). Germline CDR1 reads LNHDA; CDR2 reads SQIVND (reference sequence). There are 13 residues in the CDR3. V lost 10 bases, J lost 1 base, and 11 bases lay in between. DNA for the CDR3: TGTGCCACGTCGGACAGAAGCAATCAGCCCCAGCATTTT. Protein product: CATSDRSNQPQHF.

This sequence joins TRBV27 and TRBJ1-2, with 10 nucleotides matching TRBD1. The CDR3 runs 14 residues. The V gene's germline CDR1 is MNHEY and CDR2 SMNVEV (reference sequence). With 5 bases clipped from V and 4 bases from J, the junction kept 4 bases outside the gene matches. The CDR3 sequence: CASSVTGGAYGYTF. CDR3 coding DNA: TGTGCCAGCAGTGTGACAGGGGGCGCCTATGGCTACACCTTC.

The chain uses TRBV11-3 and TRBJ1-3; weak D call: TRBD1 (6 bases). Germline V lookup: CDR1 SGHNT, CDR2 YENEEA. The V gene lost 1 base and the J gene lost 2 bases, with 9 bases spanning the gap. This CDR3 spans 15 amino acids. DNA of the CDR3: TGTGCCAGCAGCTTAGGCCGGACAGCTGGAAACACCATATATTTT. It specifies CASSLGRTAGNTIYF.

V usage is TRBV7-2 and J usage is TRBJ2-5; 12 bases match TRBD2. V was pared by 5 bases and J by 0 bases, with 4 bases of the junction left unmatched. Germline assignment: CDR1 SGHTA and CDR2 FQGNSA. This CDR3 is built from 16 residues. Written as DNA, the CDR3 is TGTGCCAGCAGCCTCTGGACTAGCGGGAACCAAGAGACCCAGTACTTC. As protein: CASSLWTSGNQETQYF.

This clone has just a few counts. The chain joins TRBV20-1 to TRBJ2-5; D gene uncertain. Trimming removed 7 bases from V and 3 bases from J, with 9 bases in between. The CDR3 is made up of 11 amino acids. Germline CDR1 DFQATT, CDR2 SNEGSKA (reference sequence). CDR3 loop: CSGTLEETQYF. CDR3 nucleotides: TGCAGTGGAACGCTAGAAGAGACCCAGTACTTC.

In this sample, this clone turned up a few times. This chain uses TRBV18 with TRBJ1-5, with a possible D match to TRBD1 (6 bases). The CDR3 contains 13 residues. The V end lost 4 bases, the J end lost 5 bases, and 9 bases lay between the germline ends. Per the germline V gene, CDR1 is KGHSH and CDR2 is LQKENI. The CDR3 DNA is TGTGCCAGCTCACAGGGGGAAGATCAGCCCCAGCATTTT. Translating gives CASSQGEDQPQHF.

CDR3 nucleotide sequence: TGTGCCAGCAGCCGAGGACTGAGTGTCGGGGAGCTGTTTTTT. This encodes CASSRGLSVGELFF. J is TRBJ2-2 and V is TRBV14; tentatively, D is TRBD2 (5 bases). Per the germline V gene, CDR1 is SGHDN and CDR2 is FVKESK. The CDR3 has 14 amino acids. Between the trimmed V and J ends, which lost 4 bases and 7 bases, there was a span of 13 bases.

This chain links TRBV5-1 with TRBJ2-4; TRBD2 is a possible D gene (5 bases). From germline, CDR1 is SGHRS and CDR2 YFSETQ. CDR3 size: 14 residues. V lost 0 bases and J 8 bases, leaving 12 bases between the germline ends. DNA of the CDR3: TGCGCCAGCAGCTTGGCGGGGATGAGGGACATTCAGTACTTC. Translating gives CASSLAGMRDIQYF.

The chain employs TRBV6-6 and TRBJ1-5, with TRBD1 identical over 8 bases. The J segment lost 6 bases and the V segment lost 7 bases, leaving 8 bases of the junction unmatched. This CDR3 has 14 residues. Germline loops: CDR1 MNHNY, CDR2 SVGAGI (reference sequence). The CDR3 DNA is TGTGCCAGCAACACCGGACAGGGTGGTCAGCCCCAGCATTTT. The encoded protein is CASNTGQGGQPQHF.

This sequence joins TRBV11-2 and TRBJ2-2; TRBD2 might be the D (5 bases). The V end lost 3 bases, the J end lost 6 bases, and 8 bases lay between the germline ends. Germline CDR1 is SGHAT and CDR2 is FQNNGV. The CDR3 runs 13 residues. The CDR3 loop reads CASSFSEAGELFF. The CDR3 DNA reads TGTGCCAGCAGCTTTAGCGAGGCCGGGGAGCTGTTTTTT.

The chain is built from TRBV4-1 and TRBJ2-1, with a tentative D call TRBD1 (6 bases). This CDR3 spans 12 amino acids. The germline CDR1 and CDR2 sequences are MGHRA and YSYEKL. V was cut by 3 bases and J by 9 bases, with 9 bases left in between. Here the CDR3 DNA reads TGCGCCAGCAGCCAGGGGGCGAGTGAGCAGTTCTTC. It codes for CASSQGASEQFF.

The V call is TRBV18, the J call TRBJ1-5; D remains unclear. Trimming shortened V by 6 bases and J by 4 bases, and 10 bases separated the two germline ends. This CDR3 contains 13 residues. Germline CDR1 and CDR2: KGHSH and LQKENI. CDR3 protein: CASSPDTNQPQHF. In nucleotides, the CDR3 is TGTGCCAGCTCGCCTGACACTAATCAGCCCCAGCATTTT.

The chain couples TRBV27 to TRBJ1-2; TRBD1 aligns across 9 bases. The CDR3 totals 15 residues. The ends lost 1 base at V and 7 bases at J; junction bases unmatched: 7. Germline CDR1 and CDR2: MNHEY and SMNVEV (reference sequence). CDR3 nucleotide sequence: TGTGCCAGCAGTTTATTCCCGGACAGGGGCGGTGGCTACACCTTC. This gives the protein CASSLFPDRGGGYTF.

The chain uses TRBV29-1 and TRBJ2-3, with D perhaps matching TRBD2 (6 bases). Per germline, CDR1 SQVTM and CDR2 ANQGSEA. CDR3 size: 13 residues. Deletions cut 4 bases from V and 3 bases from J, with 11 bases between. The CDR3 bases are TGCAGCGTTGGAGGGAGGTTAACAGATACGCAGTATTTT. Amino acids: CSVGGRLTDTQYF.